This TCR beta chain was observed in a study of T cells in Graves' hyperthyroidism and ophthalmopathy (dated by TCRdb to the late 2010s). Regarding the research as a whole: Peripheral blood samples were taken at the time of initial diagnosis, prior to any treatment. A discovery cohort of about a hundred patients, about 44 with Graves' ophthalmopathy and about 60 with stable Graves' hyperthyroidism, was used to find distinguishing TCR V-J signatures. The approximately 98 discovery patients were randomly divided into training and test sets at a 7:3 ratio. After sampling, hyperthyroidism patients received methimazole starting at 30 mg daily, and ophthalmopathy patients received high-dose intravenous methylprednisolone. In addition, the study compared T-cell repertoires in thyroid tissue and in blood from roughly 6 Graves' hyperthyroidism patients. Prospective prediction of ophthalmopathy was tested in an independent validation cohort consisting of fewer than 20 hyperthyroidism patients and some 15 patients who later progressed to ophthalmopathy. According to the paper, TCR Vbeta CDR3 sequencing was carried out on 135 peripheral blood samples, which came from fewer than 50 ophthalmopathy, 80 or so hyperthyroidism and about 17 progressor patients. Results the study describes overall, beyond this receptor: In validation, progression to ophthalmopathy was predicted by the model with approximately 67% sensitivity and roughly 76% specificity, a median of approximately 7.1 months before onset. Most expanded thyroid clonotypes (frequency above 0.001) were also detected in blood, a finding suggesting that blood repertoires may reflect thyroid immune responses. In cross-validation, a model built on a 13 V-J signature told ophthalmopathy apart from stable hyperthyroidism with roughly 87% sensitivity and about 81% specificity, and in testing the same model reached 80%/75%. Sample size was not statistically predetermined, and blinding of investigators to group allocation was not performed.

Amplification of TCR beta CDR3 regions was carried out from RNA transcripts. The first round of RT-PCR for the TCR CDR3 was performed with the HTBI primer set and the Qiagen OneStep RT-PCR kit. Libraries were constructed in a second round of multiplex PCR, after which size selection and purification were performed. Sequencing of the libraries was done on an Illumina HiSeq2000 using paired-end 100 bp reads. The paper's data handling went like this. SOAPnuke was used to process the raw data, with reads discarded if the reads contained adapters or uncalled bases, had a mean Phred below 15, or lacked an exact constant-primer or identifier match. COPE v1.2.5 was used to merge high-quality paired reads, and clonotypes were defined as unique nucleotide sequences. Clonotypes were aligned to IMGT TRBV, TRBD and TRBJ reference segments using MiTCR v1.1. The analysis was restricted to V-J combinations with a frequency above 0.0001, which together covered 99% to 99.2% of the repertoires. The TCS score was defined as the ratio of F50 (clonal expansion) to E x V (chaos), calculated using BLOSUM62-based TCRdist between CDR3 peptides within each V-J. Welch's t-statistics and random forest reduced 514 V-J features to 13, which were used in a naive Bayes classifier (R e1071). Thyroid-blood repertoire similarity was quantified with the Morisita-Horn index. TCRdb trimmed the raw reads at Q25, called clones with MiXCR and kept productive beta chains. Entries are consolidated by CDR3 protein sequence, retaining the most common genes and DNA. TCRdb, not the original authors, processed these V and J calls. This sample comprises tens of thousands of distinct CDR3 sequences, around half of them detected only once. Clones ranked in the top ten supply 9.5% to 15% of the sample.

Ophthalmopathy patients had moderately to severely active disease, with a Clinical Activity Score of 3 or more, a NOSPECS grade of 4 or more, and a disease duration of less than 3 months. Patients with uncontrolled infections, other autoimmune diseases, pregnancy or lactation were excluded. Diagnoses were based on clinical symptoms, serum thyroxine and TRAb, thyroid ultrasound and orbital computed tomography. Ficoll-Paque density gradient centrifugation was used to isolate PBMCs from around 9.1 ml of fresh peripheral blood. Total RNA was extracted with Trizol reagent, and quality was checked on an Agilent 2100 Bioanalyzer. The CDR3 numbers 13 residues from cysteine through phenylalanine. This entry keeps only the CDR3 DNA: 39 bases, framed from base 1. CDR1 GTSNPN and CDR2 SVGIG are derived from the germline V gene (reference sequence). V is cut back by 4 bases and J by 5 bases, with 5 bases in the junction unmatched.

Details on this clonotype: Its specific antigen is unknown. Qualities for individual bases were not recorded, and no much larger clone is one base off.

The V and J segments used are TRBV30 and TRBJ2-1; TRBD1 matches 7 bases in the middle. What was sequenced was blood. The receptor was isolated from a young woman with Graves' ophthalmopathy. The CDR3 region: CAWNRGIDNEQFF. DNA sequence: TGTGCCTGGAACAGGGGCATCGACAATGAGCAGTTCTTC.